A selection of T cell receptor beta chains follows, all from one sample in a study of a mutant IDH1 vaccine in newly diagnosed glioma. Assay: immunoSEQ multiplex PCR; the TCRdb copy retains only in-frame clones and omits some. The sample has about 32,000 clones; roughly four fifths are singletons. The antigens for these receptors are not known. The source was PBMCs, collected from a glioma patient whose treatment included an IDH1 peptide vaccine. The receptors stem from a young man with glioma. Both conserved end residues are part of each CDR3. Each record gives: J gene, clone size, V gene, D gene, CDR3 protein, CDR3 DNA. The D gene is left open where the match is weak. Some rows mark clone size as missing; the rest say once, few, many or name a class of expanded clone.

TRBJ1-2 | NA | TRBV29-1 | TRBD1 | CSVRGQGALGYTF | TGCAGCGTCCGAGGGCAGGGGGCTCTTGGCTACACCTTC
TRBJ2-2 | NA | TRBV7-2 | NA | CASSLKNTGELFF | TGTGCCAGCAGCTTAAAGAACACCGGGGAGCTGTTTTTT
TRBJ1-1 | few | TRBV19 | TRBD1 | CASRRDPGGITEAFF | TGTGCCAGTAGAAGGGATCCAGGGGGAATCACTGAAGCTTTCTTT
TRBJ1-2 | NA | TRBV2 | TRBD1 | CASKDRASPGGYTF | TGTGCCAGCAAGGACAGGGCCTCACCGGGAGGCTACACCTTC
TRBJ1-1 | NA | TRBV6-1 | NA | CASSEVGLNTEAFF | TGTGCCAGCAGTGAAGTTGGGTTGAACACTGAAGCTTTCTTT
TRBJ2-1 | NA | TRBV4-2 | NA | CASSPSLVATNLNEQFF | TGTGCCAGCAGCCCCTCCCTGGTTGCGACTAACCTCAATGAGCAGTTCTTC
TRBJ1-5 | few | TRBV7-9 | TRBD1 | CASSHKSDRENQPQHF | TGTGCCAGCAGCCACAAAAGTGACAGGGAGAATCAGCCCCAGCATTTT
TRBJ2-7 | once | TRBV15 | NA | CATSDRTRTPYEQYF | TGTGCCACCAGCGACCGAACAAGGACTCCCTACGAGCAGTACTTC
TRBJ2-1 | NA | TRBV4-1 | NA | CASSQLDLLSYNEQFF | TGCGCCAGCAGCCAGCTAGATCTCCTCTCCTACAATGAGCAGTTCTTC
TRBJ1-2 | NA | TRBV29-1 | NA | CSVENIRRGRLGGYTF | TGCAGCGTTGAAAACATCAGGCGGGGGCGCCTTGGCGGCTACACCTTC
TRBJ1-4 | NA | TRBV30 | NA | CAWSVRAGVNEKLFF | TGTGCCTGGAGTGTACGGGCAGGAGTAAATGAAAAACTGTTTTTT
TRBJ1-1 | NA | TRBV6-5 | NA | CASSSSYGTEAFF | TGTGCCAGCAGTTCCTCCTACGGGACTGAAGCTTTCTTT
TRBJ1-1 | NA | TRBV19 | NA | CASSISTGWNTEAFF | TGTGCCAGTAGTATTAGCACAGGATGGAACACTGAAGCTTTCTTT
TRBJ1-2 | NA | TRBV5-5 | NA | CASSLGDGVNYGYTF | TGTGCCAGCAGCTTGGGGGACGGCGTGAACTATGGCTACACCTTC
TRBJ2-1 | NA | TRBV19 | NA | CASSINRIPYNEQFF | TGTGCCAGTAGTATCAACCGAATACCTTACAATGAGCAGTTCTTC
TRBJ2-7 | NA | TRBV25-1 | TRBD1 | CATQGACSYEQYF | TGTGCCACCCAGGGGGCTTGTAGCTACGAGCAGTACTTC
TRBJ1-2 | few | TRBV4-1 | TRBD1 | CASSTTGDRYGYTF | TGCGCCAGCAGCACTACAGGGGATCGGTATGGCTACACCTTC
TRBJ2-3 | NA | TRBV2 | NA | CASPRGNTDTQYF | TGTGCCAGTCCTAGGGGGAACACAGATACGCAGTATTTT
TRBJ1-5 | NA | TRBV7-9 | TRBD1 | CASSLQTGDQPQHF | TGTGCCAGCAGCCTCCAAACAGGGGATCAGCCCCAGCATTTT